This TCR beta chain was sequenced during a study of T cells in Graves' hyperthyroidism and ophthalmopathy. CDR3 size: 12 residues. Germline V lookup: CDR1 SQVTM, CDR2 ANQGSEA. Trimming cost V 3 bases and J 4 bases, with 6 bases left between them. TCR beta CDR3 regions were amplified from RNA transcripts. Using the HTBI primer set, a first-round RT-PCR was run on the TCR CDR3. In TCRdb, the multiplex PCR reads were re-called with MiXCR into one record per CDR3 protein. The sample carries about 840,000 distinct CDR3 sequences, 35% to 45% recorded once. Patients showing uncontrolled infection, other autoimmune disease, pregnancy or lactation were ineligible. This clonotype was observed at least ten times.

The source of this sequence is a man aged 18 to 35 with Graves' hyperthyroidism. Sequenced input: blood. The chain is built from TRBV29-1 and TRBJ1-4; D is unclear. The CDR3 sequence: CSVDSGNEKLFF. CDR3 DNA sequence: TGCAGCGTTGACTCGGGTAATGAAAAACTGTTTTTT.